The TCR beta chain under discussion was sequenced for a study of tumor-infiltrating lymphocytes in primary liver carcinoma. Whole-study context: The patients comprised men and women between the ages of 30 and 69 years. The study's findings and limits: Only about 8-25% of top clones spanned all five tumor regions.

Researchers generated TCR beta cDNA from around 0.55 ug of total RNA, relying on a constant-region primer. Researchers made the TCR beta libraries by running three nested multiplex PCR rounds with slightly modified ARM-PCR. From the multiplex PCR reads, TCRdb called clonotypes with MiXCR, one entry per CDR3 protein. The data contain under 25,000 distinct CDR3 sequences, roughly 80% of them singletons. For each extraction, RNA and DNA were obtained together from roughly 20-30 mg of unsorted bulk tissue. This clonotype was seen only a few times. As yet, its antigen is unknown. This clonotype was obtained from a woman aged 25 to 39 with primary liver carcinoma and hepatitis B virus infection. Sample: liver tumor tissue from sampling region 5. As to subset: tumor region T5, tumor centre.

CDR3 sequence reads: CASSLGGHSPLHF. DNA for the CDR3: TGTGCCAGCAGCTTGGGCGGGCATTCACCCCTCCACTTT. V gene TRBV7-3 combines with J gene TRBJ1-6; no firm D call. The V gene lost 3 bases and the J gene lost 8 bases, with 8 bases spanning the gap. CDR3 length equals 13 residues. Germline V gene data show CDR1 as SGHTA and CDR2 as FQGTGA.